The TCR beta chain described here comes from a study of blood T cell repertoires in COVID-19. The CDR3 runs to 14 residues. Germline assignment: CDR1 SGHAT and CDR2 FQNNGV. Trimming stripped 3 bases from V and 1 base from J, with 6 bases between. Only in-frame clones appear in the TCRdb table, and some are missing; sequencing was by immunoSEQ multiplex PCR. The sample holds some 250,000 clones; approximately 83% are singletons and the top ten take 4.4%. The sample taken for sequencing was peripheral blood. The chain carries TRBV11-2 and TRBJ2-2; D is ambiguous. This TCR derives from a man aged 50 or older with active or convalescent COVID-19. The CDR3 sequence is CASSFYGNTGELFF. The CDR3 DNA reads TGTGCCAGCAGCTTCTACGGGAACACCGGGGAGCTGTTTTTT.